A selection of T cell receptor beta chains follows, all from one sample in a study of technical replicates of blood from several donors. Assay used: immunoSEQ multiplex PCR; TCRdb lists only in-frame clones, some missing. The sample has approximately 77,000 clones, approximately 94% seen once. The sequencing sample was made of T cells isolated from PBMCs. These receptors were taken from a human donor in good health. Both conserved end residues are trimmed from each CDR3.

TRBJ2-3 TRBV5-1 ASSRDSHTDTQY
TRBJ1-2 TRBV29-1 SVDKQARYGYT
TRBJ2-3 TRBV7-2 ASTYTSGRSTDTQY
TRBJ2-3 TRBV11-2 ASSLNQGTDTQY
TRBJ2-5 TRBV30 AWGGQGETQY
TRBJ1-2 TRBV7-9 ASSFSGVLNYGYT
TRBJ2-3 TRBV19 ASSPLAATDTQY
TRBJ1-3 TRBV6-4 ASRCSQRVNTIY
TRBJ1-1 TRBV10-3 AIRMQADTEAF
TRBJ2-3 TRBV5-1 ASSATSGVATDTQY
TRBJ2-1 TRBV6-1 ASSEDLSSGITNSYNEQF
TRBJ1-5 TRBV6-5 ASSPPGGREPQH
TRBJ1-1 TRBV28 AVREVNTEAF
TRBJ2-6 TRBV2 ASSVRSGLSGANVLT